Listed here are 10 T cell receptor beta chains from one sample, sequenced in a study of blood T cell repertoires in COVID-19. The data were produced by immunoSEQ multiplex PCR, yet TCRdb's version contains in-frame clones alone and is incomplete. The sample records under 200,000 clones, 80% to 90% being singletons. Sequencing was performed on peripheral blood. The receptors were gathered from a woman aged 55-69 years with COVID-19, enrolled during active disease.

This sequence joins TRBV30 and TRBJ2-3; possible D gene TRBD1, 5 bases. The V end was cut by 8 bases, the J end by 4 bases, with 25 bases between. Germline values: CDR1 GTSNPN, CDR2 SVGIG (reference sequence). The length of the CDR3 is 16 residues. The CDR3 loop is CALKGQGDFRADTQYF. The CDR3 coding sequence is TGTGCCCTGAAGGGGCAGGGTGACTTCCGCGCAGATACGCAGTATTTT.

This chain uses TRBV2 with TRBJ2-7; 8 nucleotides line up with TRBD2. Germline trimming cut 3 bases from V and 6 bases from J; bases unmatched to any gene: 7. CDR3 length: 14 amino acids. Germline CDR1 is SNHLY and CDR2 is FYNNEI. The CDR3 DNA sequence: TGTGCCAGCAGTGACGGGGGGGTCCCTTCCGAGCAGTACTTC. Protein product: CASSDGGVPSEQYF.

The rearrangement uses TRBV5-8 and TRBJ2-5, with 8 bases lining up with TRBD2. The germline CDR1 and CDR2 sequences are SGHTS and YDEGEE. The CDR3 runs to 16 residues. The V gene end was trimmed by 1 base and the J gene end by 5 bases; junction bases not matched to a gene: 10. CDR3 sequence reads: CASSLRRREAQETQYF. CDR3 in DNA: TGTGCCAGCAGCTTGAGACGGCGGGAGGCCCAGGAGACCCAGTACTTC.

The V call is TRBV2, the J call TRBJ2-7, with D maybe TRBD2 (6 bases). Germline lookup yields CDR1 SNHLY and CDR2 FYNNEI. This CDR3 contains 13 residues. Trimming took 7 bases from V and 0 from J, leaving 10 bases between them. CDR3 in amino acids: CASIPGSSYEQYF. CDR3 nucleotides: TGTGCCAGCATCCCCGGGAGCTCCTACGAGCAGTACTTC.

CDR3 loop: CATSRQGDTEAFF. CDR3 sequence (DNA): TGTGCCACCAGCCGACAGGGGGACACTGAAGCTTTCTTT. The chain is built from TRBV24-1 and TRBJ1-1; 9 positions agree with TRBD1. V dropped 7 bases and J dropped 3; count of bases not matched to a gene: 2. CDR1 is KGHDR, CDR2 SFDVKD, per germline. The CDR3 runs 13 residues.

The chain is built from TRBV2 and TRBJ1-5; no clear D. V was trimmed by 10 bases and J by 7 bases, leaving 14 bases between them. CDR1 and CDR2 (germline): SNHLY, FYNNEI. This CDR3 is 12 amino acids long. This CDR3 is CATAEAGQPQHF. CDR3 in DNA: TGTGCCACCGCGGAGGCCGGGCAGCCCCAGCATTTT.

V is TRBV3-1 (or the pseudogene TRBV3-2) and J is TRBJ1-2; D is uncertain. Trimming shortened V by 4 bases and J by 14 bases, and 20 bases separated the two germline ends. The length of the CDR3 is 13 residues. Germline V gene data show CDR1 as LGHDT and CDR2 as YNNKEL (reference sequence). The CDR3 here is CASSLVDDGGRTF. For the CDR3, the DNA is TGTGCCAGCAGCCTCGTTGACGACGGCGGCCGGACCTTC.

This chain joins TRBV6-2 or TRBV6-3 and TRBJ1-5; the D gene is possibly TRBD1 (5 bases). The CDR3 length is 16 residues. The V end was cut by 2 bases, the J end by 3 bases, with 14 bases between. Germline V lookup: CDR1 MNHEY, CDR2 SVGEGT. The CDR3 spells CASSYRTGGYNQPQHF. The CDR3, as DNA: TGTGCCAGCAGTTACCGAACGGGGGGGTACAATCAGCCCCAGCATTTT.

The chain employs TRBV30 and TRBJ1-1; D gene ambiguous. Trimming took off 2 bases at V and 3 bases at J, with 13 bases between the two ends. Per the germline V gene, CDR1 is GTSNPN and CDR2 is SVGIG (reference sequence). The CDR3 is 14 residues long. The CDR3 is CAWSNLGGYTEAFF. CDR3 in DNA: TGTGCCTGGAGTAACCTCGGCGGCTACACTGAAGCTTTCTTT.

The rearrangement uses TRBV30 and TRBJ2-7, with D possibly TRBD1 on 6 matching bases. The CDR3 has 13 residues. Trimming took 0 bases from V and 8 from J, leaving 14 bases between them. Germline CDR1 is GTSNPN and CDR2 is SVGIG (reference sequence). The CDR3: CAWSVLGRGKQYF. The CDR3 DNA reads TGTGCCTGGAGTGTACTGGGCAGGGGTAAGCAGTACTTC.